The TCR beta chain described here comes from a study of cytomegalovirus exposure and HLA in healthy donors. This PCR relied on a set of 60 Vbeta primers and 13 Jbeta primers. Original processing methods: Counted up in a later analysis, unique TCR beta chains came to 65 million to 80 million, with around 11 million shared. The assay was immunoSEQ multiplex PCR, and TCRdb's table has in-frame clones only and misses some. V and J calls and clone size come straight from that table; D and trimming were deduced from the DNA. The profile shows around 93,000 clones, approximately 83% of them singletons. To note about this clone: The antigen is unknown.

General study results and limits: Analysis performed later showed TCR beta chains linked to HLA being more clonally expanded than equally common others. Cytomegalovirus status, reportedly, was diagnosed with high specificity and sensitivity by the classifier.

Germline CDR1 reads MNHNY; CDR2 reads SVGAGI (reference sequence). This CDR3 comprises 14 residues. Trimming cost V 2 bases and J 7 bases, with 15 bases left between them. This chain links TRBV6-6 with TRBJ2-7, with D tentatively TRBD2 (6 bases). Sequencing used PBMCs. This TCR derives from a man over 45 in good health and CMV-seronegative. The CDR3 sequence is CASSYVGEVGEQYF. CDR3 bases: TGTGCCAGCAGTTACGTAGGGGAGGTGGGTGAGCAGTACTTC.